The 16 T cell receptor beta chains presented below share a single source sample, sequenced in a study of cytomegalovirus exposure and HLA in healthy donors. The PCR was carried out with 60 Vbeta primers and 13 Jbeta primers. The repertoire was sequenced with immunoSEQ multiplex PCR; TCRdb's copy has only in-frame clones and lacks some. Of about 130,000 clones listed, 80% are singletons. Sequenced input: PBMCs. These receptors came from a male donor in good health and CMV-seronegative.

The rearrangement uses TRBV30 and TRBJ2-7; tentatively, D is TRBD2 (5 bases). In germline, CDR1 is GTSNPN, CDR2 SVGIG (reference sequence). This CDR3 spans 12 amino acids. V was clipped by 1 base and J by 3 bases, with 7 bases between them. In DNA, the CDR3 is TGTGCCTGGAGTGCCGGGGTCTACGAGCAGTACTTC. This gives the protein CAWSAGVYEQYF.

V and J are TRBV5-6 and TRBJ2-7; 11 nucleotides align to TRBD2. The germline CDR1 and CDR2 sequences are SGHDT and YYEEEE. CDR3 size: 17 residues. Germline trimming cut 0 bases from V and 3 bases from J; bases unmatched to any gene: 8. CDR3 in amino acids: CASSLGTPSGRYYEQYF. In DNA form, the CDR3 reads TGTGCCAGCAGCTTGGGCACCCCTAGCGGGAGGTACTACGAGCAGTACTTC.

This clone was counted only a few times. V and J are TRBV4-3 and TRBJ2-1, with a possible D match to TRBD1 (6 bases). Germline CDR1 is LGHNA and CDR2 is YSLEER. Trimming took 1 base from V and 3 from J, leaving 10 bases between them. CDR3 length: 15 residues. The CDR3 region has the DNA TGCGCCAGCAGCCAAGGGGCACAGGGCTACAATGAGCAGTTCTTC. As protein: CASSQGAQGYNEQFF.

The gene calls are TRBV27 and TRBJ2-1; maybe TRBD1 (6 bases). Germline CDR1 reads MNHEY; CDR2 reads SMNVEV (reference sequence). This CDR3 region has 14 residues. Trimming shortened V by 5 bases and J by 1 base, and 9 bases separated the two germline ends. The CDR3 DNA reads TGTGCCAGCAGTGCAGGGGTGTCCTACAATGAGCAGTTCTTC. It codes for CASSAGVSYNEQFF.

The chain couples TRBV12-5 to TRBJ2-7, with D unclear. Germline CDR1 is LGHNT and CDR2 is FRNRAP. The germline V and J ends were trimmed by 3 bases and 4 bases, with 16 bases remaining between them. The CDR3 spans 15 residues. CDR3 in amino acids: CASGFYRKRGYEQYF. The CDR3 DNA follows: TGTGCTAGTGGTTTTTACCGTAAGAGAGGTTACGAGCAGTACTTC.

This clone was seen only once. The genes are TRBV10-1 and TRBJ2-1, with 12 bases that match TRBD2. V was pared by 2 bases and J by 8 bases, with 4 bases of the junction left unmatched. The CDR3 covers 15 residues. CDR1 is WNHNN and CDR2 is SYGVQD in the germline V gene (reference sequence). Here the CDR3 DNA reads TGCGCCAGCAGTGAGGCTAGCGGGAGGGCTGATGAGCAGTTCTTC. Translated: CASSEASGRADEQFF.

This chain uses TRBV30 with TRBJ1-1, with D perhaps matching TRBD1 (5 bases). The CDR3 sequence is 12 residues long. Germline CDR1 is GTSNPN and CDR2 is SVGIG (reference sequence). V was clipped by 1 base and J by 4 bases, with 7 bases between them. The CDR3 protein is CAWSDRSTEAFF. The CDR3 region has the DNA TGTGCCTGGAGTGACAGGTCCACTGAAGCTTTCTTT.

The table lists this clone with a count of one. This rearrangement joins TRBV2 to TRBJ1-5; a possible D gene is TRBD1 (6 bases). The CDR3 runs 14 residues. Trimming cost V 5 bases and J 1 base, with 9 bases left between them. CDR1 is SNHLY and CDR2 is FYNNEI in the germline V gene. CDR3 protein: CASSSGVSNQPQHF. The CDR3 DNA reads TGTGCCAGCAGTTCAGGGGTGAGCAATCAGCCCCAGCATTTT.

V and J are TRBV19 and TRBJ1-5; TRBD1 might be the D (5 bases). The CDR3 has 16 amino acids. Trimming stripped 3 bases from V and 8 bases from J, with 20 bases between. Germline V gene data show CDR1 as LNHDA and CDR2 as SQIVND (reference sequence). The CDR3 nucleotides are TGTGCCAGTAGTATCCACCGACAGATCCCTACGGAGCCCCAGCATTTT. Translating it yields CASSIHRQIPTEPQHF.

The CDR3 loop is CASRLQGASYGYTF. The CDR3 nucleotides are TGTGCCAGCAGACTACAGGGGGCGAGCTATGGCTACACCTTC. V gene TRBV2 combines with J gene TRBJ1-2; 9 positions match TRBD1. Per germline, CDR1 SNHLY and CDR2 FYNNEI. The V gene end was trimmed by 6 bases and the J gene end by 4 bases; junction bases not matched to a gene: 6. This CDR3 comprises 14 residues.

The chain is built from TRBV19 and TRBJ2-1; D is uncertain. The CDR3 extends over 13 amino acids. Trimming cost V 4 bases and J 2 bases, with 6 bases left between them. Germline CDR1 LNHDA, CDR2 SQIVND (reference sequence). The CDR3 here is CASSSNAYNEQFF. In DNA form, the CDR3 reads TGTGCCAGTAGTAGTAATGCCTACAATGAGCAGTTCTTC.

This clone was detected only a few times. Other DNA sequences in this specimen translate into the identical CDR3. The chain links TRBV7-3 to TRBJ1-1; D is possibly TRBD1 (5 bases). V was cut by 5 bases and J by 1 base, with 8 bases left in between. Germline V gives CDR1 SGHTA, CDR2 FQGTGA. CDR3 length: 13 amino acids. CDR3 sequence (DNA): TGTGCCAGCAGCGTCGACAGGAACACTGAAGCTTTCTTT. Residues: CASSVDRNTEAFF.

The CDR3 reads CATSFLIRGTGELFF. CDR3 DNA: TGTGCCACCTCATTCCTTATTAGGGGGACCGGGGAGCTGTTTTTT. The V gene is TRBV19, the J gene TRBJ2-2; the D gene is possibly TRBD1 (6 bases). Trimming took 10 bases from V and 5 from J, leaving 20 bases between them. This CDR3 spans 15 amino acids. Germline lookup yields CDR1 LNHDA and CDR2 SQIVND (reference sequence).

The rearrangement uses TRBV19 and TRBJ2-6; D gene unclear. Germline V CDR1 and CDR2: LNHDA, SQIVND (reference sequence). V was clipped by 8 bases and J by 1 base, with 6 bases between them. The CDR3 contains 13 residues. This CDR3 reads CASSQSGANVLTF. CDR3 in DNA: TGTGCCAGTTCCCAGTCTGGGGCCAACGTCCTGACTTTC.

The gene calls are TRBV6-5 and TRBJ1-1; 7 bases align to TRBD1. V lost 11 bases to trimming and J lost 1 base; unmatched junction nucleotides: 10. This CDR3 is built from 14 residues. Germline values: CDR1 MNHEY, CDR2 SVGAGI. This CDR3 reads CASKRGLENTEAFF. CDR3 nucleotides: TGTGCCTCAAAGAGGGGGCTGGAGAACACTGAAGCTTTCTTT.

The V call is TRBV11-3, the J call TRBJ2-2; possibly TRBD1 for D (5 bases). The V end lost 10 bases, the J end lost 0 bases, and 12 bases lay between the germline ends. Per the germline V gene, CDR1 is SGHNT and CDR2 is YENEEA. This CDR3 spans 14 amino acids. The CDR3 bases are TGTGCCAAGCAGGCAGGGACGAACACCGGGGAGCTGTTTTTT. Its protein product is CAKQAGTNTGELFF.